This is a list of T cell receptor beta chains from one sample in a study of blood T cells in healthy people across ages. MiXCR was run by TCRdb on the 5' RACE reads, yielding one entry per CDR3 protein. This sample has 550,000 to 650,000 distinct CDR3 sequences, with 27% found just once. These records were also assigned to another study, of T cells of mothers and their children.

What was sequenced was blood. The receptors shown here come from a boy aged 2 to 9 in good health. CDR3s include the opening cysteine and the closing phenylalanine or tryptophan. D genes are given only for firm matches. Clone size is given for some rows only: seen once, a few or many times, or a class if the clone is expanded.

j_call v_call clone_size d_call cdr3_nt cdr3_aa
TRBJ2-4 TRBV7-8 NA NA TGTGCCAGCAGCTTATCCAGGATCCTAGCCAAAAACATTCAGTACTTC CASSLSRILAKNIQYF
TRBJ2-5 TRBV5-1 NA NA TGCGCCAGCAGGTTAACCGGGACTGTGGAGACCCAGTACTTC CASRLTGTVETQYF
TRBJ2-5 TRBV20-1 few TRBD2 TGCAGTGCTAGAGGCGGGGGGATGAAGACCCAGTACTTC CSARGGGMKTQYF
TRBJ1-3 TRBV12-3/TRBV12-4 few TRBD1 TGTGCCAGCAGCACGCGGACAGGGGACTCGGCTGGAAACACCATATATTTT CASSTRTGDSAGNTIYF
TRBJ1-1 TRBV15 NA NA TGTGCCACCAGCAGAGATCGGGGTCGGGGCACTGAAGCTTTCTTT CATSRDRGRGTEAFF
TRBJ1-1 TRBV9 few NA TGTGCCAGCAGCGTAGACGGTGGGTACACTGAAGCTTTCTTT CASSVDGGYTEAFF
TRBJ1-2 TRBV5-1 NA NA TGCGCCAGCAGCTTGAATGTCGAATATGGCTACACCTTC CASSLNVEYGYTF
TRBJ1-5 TRBV5-5 NA NA TGTGCCAGCAGCTTGCTCACCGCCAGTTTCAATCAGCCCCAGCATTTT CASSLLTASFNQPQHF
TRBJ1-5 TRBV27 few NA TGTGCCAGCAGTCGCCTACAGGAGATTAGCAATCAGCCCCAGCATTTT CASSRLQEISNQPQHF
TRBJ2-7 TRBV6-1 NA NA TGTGCCAGCAGCACCCTACCTAGGGTCGGCGAGCAGTGCTTC CASSTLPRVGEQCF
TRBJ2-4 TRBV12-3/TRBV12-4 few NA TGTGCCAGCAGTTTAGGGGCCGGGGAAGGAATTCAGTACTTC CASSLGAGEGIQYF
TRBJ2-5 TRBV7-2 few TRBD2 TGTGCCAGCAGTTACAGCGGGAAAGAGACCCAGTACTTC CASSYSGKETQYF
TRBJ2-7 TRBV13 NA TRBD1 TGTGCCAGCAGCTTAGGGACCGGACAGGGGGACGAGCAGTACTTC CASSLGTGQGDEQYF
TRBJ2-1 TRBV20-1 NA TRBD2 TGCAGTGCTAGAGATGCCCTAGGAGAAAGCGGGGGCCGCTACAATGAGCAGTTCTTC CSARDALGESGGRYNEQFF
TRBJ2-6 TRBV12-3/TRBV12-4 NA NA TGTGCCACCACAGGTTTCTCTGGGGCCAACGCCCTGACTTTC CATTGFSGANALTF
TRBJ2-5 TRBV15 few TRBD2 TGTGCCACCAGCAGAGATAGGGGACTAGTGAGGGAGACCCAGTACTTC CATSRDRGLVRETQYF
TRBJ2-7 TRBV10-3 few NA TGTGCCTTCCGGACAGACCCCTACGAGCAGTACTTC CAFRTDPYEQYF
TRBJ2-5 TRBV10-3 NA NA TGTGCCATCAGTGGGGCACGGGAAGAGACCCAGTACTTC CAISGAREETQYF
TRBJ1-1 TRBV20-1 NA TRBD1 TGCAGTGCTCGACAGGGGGCGGGGGACACTGAAGCTTTCTTT CSARQGAGDTEAFF
TRBJ2-7 TRBV6-6 NA TRBD1 TGTGCCAGCAGCCGCACAGGGGGCGAAAGGGAGCAGTACTTC CASSRTGGEREQYF
TRBJ2-7 TRBV10-3 NA TRBD2 TGTGCCATCAGTGAGTCAACTAGCGGGAGTGCCTACGAGCAGTACTTC CAISESTSGSAYEQYF
TRBJ2-1 TRBV27 NA TRBD2 TGTGCCAGCAGTCCGACGGGACTAGCGGTCTCCTACAATGAGCAGTTCTTC CASSPTGLAVSYNEQFF
TRBJ2-7 TRBV20-1 few TRBD2 TGCAGTGCTAGTGCGGGGGCCTACGAGCAGTACTTC CSASAGAYEQYF
TRBJ2-3 TRBV6-5 NA TRBD2 TGTGCCAGCAGTTTGCTGACTAGCGGTAGCACAGATACGCAGTATTTT CASSLLTSGSTDTQYF
TRBJ2-1 TRBV4-2 NA NA TGTGCCAGCAGCCAAGATCGTAATAGCGGATACAATGAGCAGTTCTTC CASSQDRNSGYNEQFF